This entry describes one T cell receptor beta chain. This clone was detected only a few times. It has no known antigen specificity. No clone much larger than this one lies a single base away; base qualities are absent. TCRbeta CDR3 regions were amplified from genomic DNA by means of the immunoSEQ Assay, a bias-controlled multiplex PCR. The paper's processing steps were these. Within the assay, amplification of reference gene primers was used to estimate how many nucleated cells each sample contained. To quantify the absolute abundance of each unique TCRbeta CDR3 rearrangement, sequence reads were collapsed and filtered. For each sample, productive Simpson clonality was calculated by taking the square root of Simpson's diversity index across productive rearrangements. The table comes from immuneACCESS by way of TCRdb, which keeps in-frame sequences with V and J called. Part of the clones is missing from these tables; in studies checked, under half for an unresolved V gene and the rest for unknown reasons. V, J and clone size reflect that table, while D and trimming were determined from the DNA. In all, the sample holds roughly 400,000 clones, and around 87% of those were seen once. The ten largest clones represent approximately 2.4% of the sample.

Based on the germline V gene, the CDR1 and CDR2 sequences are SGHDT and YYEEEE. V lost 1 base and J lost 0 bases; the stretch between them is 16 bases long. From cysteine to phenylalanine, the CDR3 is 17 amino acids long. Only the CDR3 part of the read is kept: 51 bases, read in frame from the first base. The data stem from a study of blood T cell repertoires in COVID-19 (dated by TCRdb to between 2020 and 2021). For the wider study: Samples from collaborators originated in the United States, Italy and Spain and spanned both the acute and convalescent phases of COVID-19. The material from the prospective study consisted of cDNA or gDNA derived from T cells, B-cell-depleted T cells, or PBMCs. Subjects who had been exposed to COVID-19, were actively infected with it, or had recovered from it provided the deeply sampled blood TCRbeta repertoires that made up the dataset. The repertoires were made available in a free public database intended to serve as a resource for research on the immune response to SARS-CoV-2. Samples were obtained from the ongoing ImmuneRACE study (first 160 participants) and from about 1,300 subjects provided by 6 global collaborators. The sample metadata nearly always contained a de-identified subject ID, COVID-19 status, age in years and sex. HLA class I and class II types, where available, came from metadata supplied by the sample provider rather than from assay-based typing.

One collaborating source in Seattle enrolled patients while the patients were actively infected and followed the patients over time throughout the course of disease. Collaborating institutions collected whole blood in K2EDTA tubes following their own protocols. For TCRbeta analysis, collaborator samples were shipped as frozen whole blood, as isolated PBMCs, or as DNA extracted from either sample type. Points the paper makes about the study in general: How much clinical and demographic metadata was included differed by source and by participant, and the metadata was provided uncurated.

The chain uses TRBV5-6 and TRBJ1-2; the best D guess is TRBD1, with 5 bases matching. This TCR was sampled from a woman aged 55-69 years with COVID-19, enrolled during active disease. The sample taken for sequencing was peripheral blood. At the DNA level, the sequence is TGTGCCAGCAGCTTGTGGGGGAGGTTAAAAGCTAACTATGGCTACACCTTC. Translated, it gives CASSLWGRLKANYGYTF.